This is a list of T cell receptor beta chains from one sample in a study of T cells in Graves' hyperthyroidism and ophthalmopathy. TCRdb re-derived calls from the multiplex PCR reads in MiXCR, one entry per CDR3 protein. The data show 370,000 or so distinct CDR3 sequences, roughly 14% seen once. The sequenced material came from blood. These TCRs come from a man aged 25-45 years with Graves' hyperthyroidism that later progressed to Graves' ophthalmopathy. The CDR3 runs from the conserved cysteine through the conserved F or W. D genes are given only for firm matches. Size is stated for part of the rows, as once, few or many counts, or as a class when the clone is expanded.

D,J,size,V,CDR3,DNA
-,TRBJ2-1,many,TRBV5-1,CASSLEARSYNEQFF,TGCGCCAGCAGCTTGGAAGCGCGCTCCTACAATGAGCAGTTCTTC
TRBD1,TRBJ2-7,-,TRBV11-3,CASSSVTGYEQYF,TGTGCCAGCAGCTCGGTGACAGGGTACGAGCAGTACTTC
-,TRBJ2-5,few,TRBV29-1,CSVEDSRGLQETQYF,TGCAGCGTTGAAGATTCTCGCGGACTACAAGAGACCCAGTACTTC
-,TRBJ2-3,many,TRBV6-1,CASSLQGWGTDTQYF,TGTGCCAGCAGCCTCCAGGGATGGGGAACAGATACGCAGTATTTT
-,TRBJ2-7,-,TRBV14,CASGGYRWEQYF,TGTGCCAGTGGGGGTTATCGGTGGGAGCAGTACTTC
-,TRBJ2-7,-,TRBV5-8,CASSHWTTYEQYF,TGTGCCAGCAGCCACTGGACGACCTACGAGCAGTACTTC
-,TRBJ2-4,-,TRBV19,CASSIEIKVGLHKNIQYF,TGTGCCAGTAGTATTGAAATCAAAGTTGGACTTCACAAAAACATTCAGTACTTC
-,TRBJ1-2,once,TRBV4-1,CASSQGVILYGYTF,TGCGCCAGCAGCCAAGGGGTTATCCTCTATGGCTACACCTTC
TRBD1,TRBJ2-1,many,TRBV7-9,CASSVPGQGYNEQFF,TGTGCCAGCAGCGTGCCGGGACAGGGCTACAATGAGCAGTTCTTC
TRBD1,TRBJ1-6,-,TRBV14,CASSHPGQGYNSPLHF,TGTGCCAGCAGCCACCCGGGACAGGGGTATAATTCACCCCTCCACTTT